At least ten counts were recorded for the clone carrying this TCR beta chain. Its cognate antigen is unknown. The read ends 3 residues before the CDR3 terminus; that terminus is restored from the germline J gene. Trimming cost V 4 bases and J 1 base; bases outside gene matches: 6. CDR1 and CDR2 from the germline V gene are KGHSH and LQKENI. This CDR3 is 16 amino acids long. These data originate in a study of T cell clonality in common variable immunodeficiency. Study conclusions and caveats: CVID subjects showed higher TCRbeta clonality than healthy controls. Common variable immunodeficiency TCR beta sequences reportedly had fewer deletions and N-nucleotide insertions. CVID subjects shared fewer TCRbeta clones than healthy controls did.

Equal genomic DNA amounts from CVID and control samples were sequenced. Sequencing was performed with immunoSEQ multiplex PCR; in TCRdb, only in-frame clones are kept and a portion is missing. Recorded here are under 30,000 clones, none singletons. The sequence was collected from a person aged 18-70 years in good health. The chain uses TRBV18 and TRBJ2-7, with TRBD1 matching over 11 bases. Sequenced sample: peripheral blood mononuclear cells. CDR3 region: CASSHSGTGGSYEQYF. CDR3 DNA (partial): TGTGCCAGCTCACATTCCGGGACAGGGGGTTCCTACGAG.